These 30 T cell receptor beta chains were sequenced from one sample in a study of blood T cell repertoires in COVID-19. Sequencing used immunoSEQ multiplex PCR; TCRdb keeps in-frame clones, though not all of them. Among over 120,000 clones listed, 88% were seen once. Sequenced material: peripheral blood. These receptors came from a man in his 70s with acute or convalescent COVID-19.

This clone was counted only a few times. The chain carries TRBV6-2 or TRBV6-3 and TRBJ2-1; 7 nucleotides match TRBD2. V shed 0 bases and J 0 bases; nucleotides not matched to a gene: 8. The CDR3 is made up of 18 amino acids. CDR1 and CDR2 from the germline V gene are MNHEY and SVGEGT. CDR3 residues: CASSYSISGQSSYNEQFF. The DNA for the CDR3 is TGTGCCAGCAGTTACTCGATTAGCGGGCAAAGCTCCTACAATGAGCAGTTCTTC.

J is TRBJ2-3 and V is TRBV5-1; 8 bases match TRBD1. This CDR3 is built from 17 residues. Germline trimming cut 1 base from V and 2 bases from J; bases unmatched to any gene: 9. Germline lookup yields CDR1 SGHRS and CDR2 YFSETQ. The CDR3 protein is CASSLYPGTGNTDTQYF. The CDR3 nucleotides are TGCGCCAGCAGCTTGTACCCCGGGACAGGTAACACAGATACGCAGTATTTT.

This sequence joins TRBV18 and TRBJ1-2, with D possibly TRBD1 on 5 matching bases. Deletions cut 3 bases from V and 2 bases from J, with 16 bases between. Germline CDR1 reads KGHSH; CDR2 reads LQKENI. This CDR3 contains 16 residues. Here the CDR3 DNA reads TGTGCCAGCTCACCGCGGGACCGAAACTGGAACTATGGCTACACCTTC. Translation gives CASSPRDRNWNYGYTF. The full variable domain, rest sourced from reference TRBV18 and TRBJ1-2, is NAGVMQNPRHLVRRRGQEARLRCSPMKGHSHVYWYRQLPEEGLKFMVYLQKENIIDESGMPKERFSAEFPKEGPSILRIQQVVRGDSAAYFCASSPRDRNWNYGYTFGSGTRLTVV.

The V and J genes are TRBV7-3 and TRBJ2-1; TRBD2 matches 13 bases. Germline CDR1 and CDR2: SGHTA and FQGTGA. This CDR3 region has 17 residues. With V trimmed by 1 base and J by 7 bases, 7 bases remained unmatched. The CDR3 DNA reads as TGTGCCAGCAGCTTAAGTTCCGGGACTAGCGGGGCTAATGAGCAGTTCTTC. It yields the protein CASSLSSGTSGANEQFF.

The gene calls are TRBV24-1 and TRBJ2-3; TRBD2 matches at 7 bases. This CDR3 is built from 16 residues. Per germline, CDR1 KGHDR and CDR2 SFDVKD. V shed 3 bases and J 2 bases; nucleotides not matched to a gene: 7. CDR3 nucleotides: TGTGCCACCAGTGATCCCGGGACTACCAACACAGATACGCAGTATTTT. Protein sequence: CATSDPGTTNTDTQYF.

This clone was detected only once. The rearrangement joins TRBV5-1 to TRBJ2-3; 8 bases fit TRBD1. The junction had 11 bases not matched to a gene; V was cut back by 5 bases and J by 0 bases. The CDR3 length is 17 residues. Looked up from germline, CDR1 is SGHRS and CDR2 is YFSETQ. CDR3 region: CASRGGQAPRSTDTQYF. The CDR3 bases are TGCGCCAGCAGAGGGGGACAGGCTCCTCGGAGCACAGATACGCAGTATTTT.

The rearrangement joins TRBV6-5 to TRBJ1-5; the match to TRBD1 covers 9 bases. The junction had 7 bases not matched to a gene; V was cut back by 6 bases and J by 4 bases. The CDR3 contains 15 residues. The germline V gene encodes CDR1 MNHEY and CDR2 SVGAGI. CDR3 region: CASRPGTGWNQPQHF. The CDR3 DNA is TGTGCCAGCAGACCCGGGACAGGGTGGAATCAGCCCCAGCATTTT.

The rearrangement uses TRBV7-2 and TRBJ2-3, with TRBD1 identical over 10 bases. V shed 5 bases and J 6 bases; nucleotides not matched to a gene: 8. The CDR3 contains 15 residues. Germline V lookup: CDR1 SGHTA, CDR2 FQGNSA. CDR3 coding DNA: TGTGCCAGCAGCCCCCGACAGGGGGCTCAGGATACGCAGTATTTT. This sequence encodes CASSPRQGAQDTQYF.

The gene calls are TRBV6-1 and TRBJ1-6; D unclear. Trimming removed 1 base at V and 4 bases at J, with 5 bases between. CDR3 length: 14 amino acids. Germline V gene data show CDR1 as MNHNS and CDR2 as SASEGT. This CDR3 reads CASSEGPYNSPLHF. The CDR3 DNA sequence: TGTGCCAGCAGTGAAGGGCCGTATAATTCACCCCTCCACTTT.

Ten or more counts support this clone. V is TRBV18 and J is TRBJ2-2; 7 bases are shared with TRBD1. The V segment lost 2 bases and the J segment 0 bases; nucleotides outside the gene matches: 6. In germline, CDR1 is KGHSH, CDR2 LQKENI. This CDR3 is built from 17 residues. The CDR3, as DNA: TGTGCCAGCTCACCAGGGGACAGCTACTCGAACACCGGGGAGCTGTTTTTT. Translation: CASSPGDSYSNTGELFF.

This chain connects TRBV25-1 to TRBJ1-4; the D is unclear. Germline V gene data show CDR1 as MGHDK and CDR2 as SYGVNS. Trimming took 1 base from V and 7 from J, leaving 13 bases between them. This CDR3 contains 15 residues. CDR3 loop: CASSESGGMSEKLFF. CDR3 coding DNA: TGTGCCAGCAGTGAATCTGGCGGTATGAGTGAAAAACTGTTTTTT.

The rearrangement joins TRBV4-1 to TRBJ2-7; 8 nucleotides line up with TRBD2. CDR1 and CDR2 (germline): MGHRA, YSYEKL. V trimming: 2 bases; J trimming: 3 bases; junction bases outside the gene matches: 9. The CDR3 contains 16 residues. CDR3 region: CASSQPTSGFFYEQYF. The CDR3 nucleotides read TGCGCCAGCAGCCAACCCACTAGCGGTTTTTTCTACGAGCAGTACTTC.

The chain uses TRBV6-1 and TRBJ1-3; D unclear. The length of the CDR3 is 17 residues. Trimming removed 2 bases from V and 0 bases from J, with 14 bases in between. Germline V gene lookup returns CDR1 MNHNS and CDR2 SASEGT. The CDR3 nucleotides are TGTGCCAGCAGTGAAAACGGGTTGGGTTTCTCTGGAAACACCATATATTTT. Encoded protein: CASSENGLGFSGNTIYF.

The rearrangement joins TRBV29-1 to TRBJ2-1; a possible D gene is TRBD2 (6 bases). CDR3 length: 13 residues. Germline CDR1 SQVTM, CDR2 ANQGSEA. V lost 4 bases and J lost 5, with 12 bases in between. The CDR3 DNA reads TGCAGCGTTGGCCGGGACTTCGACAATGAGCAGTTCTTC. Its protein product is CSVGRDFDNEQFF.

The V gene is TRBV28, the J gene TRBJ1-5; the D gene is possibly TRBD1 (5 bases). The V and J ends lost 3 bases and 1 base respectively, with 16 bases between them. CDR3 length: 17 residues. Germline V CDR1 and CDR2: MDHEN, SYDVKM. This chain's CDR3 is CASSFTAGGFSNQPQHF. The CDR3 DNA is TGTGCCAGCAGTTTCACCGCGGGGGGGTTCAGCAATCAGCCCCAGCATTTT.

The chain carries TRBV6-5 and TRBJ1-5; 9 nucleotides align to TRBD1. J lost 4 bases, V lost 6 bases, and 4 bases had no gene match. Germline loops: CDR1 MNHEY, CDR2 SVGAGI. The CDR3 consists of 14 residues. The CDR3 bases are TGTGCCAGCAGACAGGGGGCGCAGAATCAGCCCCAGCATTTT. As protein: CASRQGAQNQPQHF.

The CDR3 nucleotides read TGTGCCAGTAGTACCCTCAGGGGCACTAGCACAGATACGCAGTATTTT. Protein product: CASSTLRGTSTDTQYF. The chain uses TRBV19 and TRBJ2-3; possible D gene TRBD1, 6 bases. Germline loops: CDR1 LNHDA, CDR2 SQIVND (reference sequence). The CDR3 contains 16 residues. Trimming stripped 4 bases from V and 0 bases from J, with 14 bases between.

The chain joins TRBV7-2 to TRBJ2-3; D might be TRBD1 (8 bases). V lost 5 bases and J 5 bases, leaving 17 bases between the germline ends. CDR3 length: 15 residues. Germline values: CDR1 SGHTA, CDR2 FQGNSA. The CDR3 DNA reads TGTGCCAGCAGCGTGAACAGGGGGGGTCTAGATACGCAGTATTTT. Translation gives CASSVNRGGLDTQYF.

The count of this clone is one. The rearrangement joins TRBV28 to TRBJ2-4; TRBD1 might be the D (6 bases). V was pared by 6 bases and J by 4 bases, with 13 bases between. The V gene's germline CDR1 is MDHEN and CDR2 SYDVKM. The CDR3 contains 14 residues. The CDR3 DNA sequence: TGTGCCAGCAGGGGCACAGGGAGAAAAAACATTCAGTACTTC. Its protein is CASRGTGRKNIQYF.

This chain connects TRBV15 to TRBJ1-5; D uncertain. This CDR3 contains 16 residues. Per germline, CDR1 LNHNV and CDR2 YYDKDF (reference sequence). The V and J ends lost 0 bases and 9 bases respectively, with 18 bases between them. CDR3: CATSRDEGQALWPQHF. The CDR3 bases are TGTGCCACCAGCAGAGATGAGGGCCAGGCTCTCTGGCCCCAGCATTTT.

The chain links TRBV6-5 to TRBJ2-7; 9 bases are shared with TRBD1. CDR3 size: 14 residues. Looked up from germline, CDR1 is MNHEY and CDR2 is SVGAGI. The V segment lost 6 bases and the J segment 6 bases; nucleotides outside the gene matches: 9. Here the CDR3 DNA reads TGTGCCAGCAGGCGACAGGGGGGTTCTTCCGAGCAGTACTTC. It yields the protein CASRRQGGSSEQYF.

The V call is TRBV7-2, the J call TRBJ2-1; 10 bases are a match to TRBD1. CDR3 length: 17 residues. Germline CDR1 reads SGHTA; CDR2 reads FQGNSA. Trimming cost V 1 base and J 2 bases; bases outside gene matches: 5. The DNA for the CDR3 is TGTGCCAGCAGCTTAGGGAGGGACAGGGGCCCCTACAATGAGCAGTTCTTC. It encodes CASSLGRDRGPYNEQFF.

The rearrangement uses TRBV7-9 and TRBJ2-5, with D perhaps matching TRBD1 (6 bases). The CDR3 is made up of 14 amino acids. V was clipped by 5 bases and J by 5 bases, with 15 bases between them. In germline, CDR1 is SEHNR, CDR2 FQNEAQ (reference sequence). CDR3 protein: CASSPSGAVETQYF. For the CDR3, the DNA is TGTGCCAGCAGCCCGTCAGGGGCCGTGGAGACCCAGTACTTC.

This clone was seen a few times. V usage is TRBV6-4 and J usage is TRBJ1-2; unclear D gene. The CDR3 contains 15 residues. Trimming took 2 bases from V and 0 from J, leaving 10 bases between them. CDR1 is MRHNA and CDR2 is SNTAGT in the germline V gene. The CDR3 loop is CASSDAGTSNYGYTF. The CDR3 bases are TGTGCCAGCAGTGACGCAGGTACTTCTAACTATGGCTACACCTTC.

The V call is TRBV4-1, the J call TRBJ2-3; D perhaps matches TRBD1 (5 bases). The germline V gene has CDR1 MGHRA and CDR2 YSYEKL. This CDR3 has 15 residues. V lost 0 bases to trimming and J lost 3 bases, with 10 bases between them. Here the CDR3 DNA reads TGCGCCAGCAGCCAAGATCGGGCAGGGACAGATACGCAGTATTTT. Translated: CASSQDRAGTDTQYF.

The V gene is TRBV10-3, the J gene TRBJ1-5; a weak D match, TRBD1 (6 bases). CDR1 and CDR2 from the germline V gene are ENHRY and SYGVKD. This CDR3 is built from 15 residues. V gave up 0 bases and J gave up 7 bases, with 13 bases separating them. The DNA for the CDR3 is TGTGCCATCAGTGAGTCTGACCAGGGGATGCAGCCCCAGCATTTT. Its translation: CAISESDQGMQPQHF.

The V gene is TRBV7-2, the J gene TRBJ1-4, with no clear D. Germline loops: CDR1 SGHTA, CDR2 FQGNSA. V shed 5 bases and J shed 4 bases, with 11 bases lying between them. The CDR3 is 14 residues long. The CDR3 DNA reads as TGTGCCAGCAGCCTTCAGGCGGGTAATGAAAAACTGTTTTTT. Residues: CASSLQAGNEKLFF.

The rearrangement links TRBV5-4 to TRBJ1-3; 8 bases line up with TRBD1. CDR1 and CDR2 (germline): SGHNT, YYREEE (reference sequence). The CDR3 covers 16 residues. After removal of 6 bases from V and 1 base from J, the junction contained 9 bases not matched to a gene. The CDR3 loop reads CASTGTGVRSGNTIYF. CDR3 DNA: TGTGCCAGCACCGGGACAGGTGTTAGATCTGGAAACACCATATATTTT.

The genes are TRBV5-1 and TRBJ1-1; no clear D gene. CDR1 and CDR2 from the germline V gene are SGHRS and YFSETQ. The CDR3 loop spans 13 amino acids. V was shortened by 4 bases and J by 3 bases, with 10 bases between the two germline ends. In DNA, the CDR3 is TGCGCCAGCAGCCCCGTCGTTGACACTGAAGCTTTCTTT. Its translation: CASSPVVDTEAFF.

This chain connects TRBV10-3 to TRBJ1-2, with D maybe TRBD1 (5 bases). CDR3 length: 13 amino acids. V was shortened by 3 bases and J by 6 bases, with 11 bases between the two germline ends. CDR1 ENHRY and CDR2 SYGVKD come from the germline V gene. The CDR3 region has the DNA TGTGCCATCAGTGACTGGGGGAGGAATGGCTACACCTTC. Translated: CAISDWGRNGYTF.